This is a list of T cell receptor beta chains from one sample in a study of blood T cell repertoires in COVID-19. The data were produced by immunoSEQ multiplex PCR, yet TCRdb's version contains in-frame clones alone and is incomplete. The sample consists of approximately 220,000 clones, 65% to 85% of them appearing once. The sequenced material came from peripheral blood. The receptors shown here come from a woman of 80 years or more with acute or convalescent COVID-19. The CDR3 runs from the conserved cysteine through the conserved F or W. A D gene is named only where the DNA matches it firmly. Clone size is stated in some rows and not others, as once, few, many or a class when expanded.

d_call | j_call | v_call | clone_size | cdr3_aa | cdr3_nt
TRBD1 | TRBJ2-6 | TRBV5-1 | NA | CASSPRQGAGANVLTF | TGCGCCAGCAGCCCAAGACAGGGAGCGGGGGCCAACGTCCTGACTTTC
TRBD1 | TRBJ1-4 | TRBV5-8 | NA | CASSYYRGNEKLFF | TGTGCCAGCAGCTACTACAGGGGTAATGAAAAACTGTTTTTT
TRBD2 | TRBJ2-2 | TRBV25-1 | NA | CASRTSSGGDTGELFF | TGTGCCAGCAGGACCAGTAGCGGGGGGGACACCGGGGAGCTGTTTTTT
TRBD1 | TRBJ1-5 | TRBV27 | NA | CASSLDRGGWPQHF | TGTGCCAGCAGTTTAGACAGGGGGGGGTGGCCCCAGCATTTT
TRBD1 | TRBJ1-5 | TRBV5-8 | NA | CASNRGSNQPQHF | TGTGCCAGCAACAGGGGTAGCAATCAGCCCCAGCATTTT
NA | TRBJ1-2 | TRBV5-1 | NA | CASSLDTGGAHGYTF | TGCGCCAGCAGCTTGGACACAGGAGGGGCTCATGGCTACACCTTC
TRBD1 | TRBJ1-6 | TRBV7-9 | once | CASSLFRGVNRGKSPLHF | TGTGCCAGCAGCTTATTCCGGGGGGTAAACAGGGGGAAGTCACCCCTCCACTTT
TRBD1 | TRBJ2-7 | TRBV12-3/TRBV12-4 | once | CASSWDRAQEQYF | TGTGCCAGCAGCTGGGACAGGGCTCAGGAGCAGTACTTC
TRBD2 | TRBJ2-5 | TRBV3-1/TRBV3-2 | once | CASSPRGSGSQETQYF | TGTGCCAGCAGCCCCAGAGGTAGCGGGAGCCAAGAGACCCAGTACTTC
NA | TRBJ1-5 | TRBV19 | NA | CASSTSGPSRQPQHF | TGTGCCAGTAGTACCTCTGGGCCATCGCGTCAGCCCCAGCATTTT
NA | TRBJ2-1 | TRBV5-8 | NA | CASSLRGAMSNEQFF | TGTGCCAGCAGCTTACGGGGGGCGATGAGTAATGAGCAGTTCTTC
TRBD1 | TRBJ1-3 | TRBV19 | NA | CASRLRDRVFWSSGNTIYF | TGTGCCAGTAGGCTCCGGGACAGGGTATTTTGGAGCTCTGGAAACACCATATATTTT
TRBD1 | TRBJ1-4 | TRBV19 | NA | CASSMGQGNEKLFF | TGTGCCAGTAGTATGGGACAGGGTAATGAAAAACTGTTTTTT
TRBD1 | TRBJ2-7 | TRBV7-8 | NA | CASSLGNTGGWGYEQYF | TGTGCCAGCAGCTTAGGAAACACAGGGGGCTGGGGGTACGAGCAGTACTTC
NA | TRBJ1-1 | TRBV15 | few | CATSTGMNTEAFF | TGTGCCACCAGCACAGGGATGAACACTGAAGCTTTCTTT
TRBD2 | TRBJ2-1 | TRBV19 | NA | CASDIAGGPRGEQFF | TGTGCCAGTGACATAGCGGGAGGGCCGCGTGGTGAGCAGTTCTTC
NA | TRBJ2-3 | TRBV5-1 | NA | CASSLSWGPDTQYF | TGCGCCAGCAGCTTGTCTTGGGGCCCAGATACGCAGTATTTT
NA | TRBJ1-6 | TRBV5-4 | few | CASSVGHRDTYNSPLHF | TGTGCCAGCAGCGTGGGACACCGCGATACCTATAATTCACCCCTCCACTTT
TRBD2 | TRBJ2-3 | TRBV6-5 | NA | CASSYKSGRAPSQYF | TGTGCCAGCAGTTACAAATCCGGGAGGGCCCCGTCGCAGTATTTT
NA | TRBJ1-1 | TRBV11-2 | few | CASSRRGGSDTEAFF | TGTGCCAGCAGCCGCCGGGGGGGGTCGGACACTGAAGCTTTCTTT
NA | TRBJ2-4 | TRBV5-1 | NA | CASSLDPGLEAIQYF | TGCGCCAGCAGCTTGGACCCAGGGCTTGAGGCCATTCAGTACTTC
NA | TRBJ2-1 | TRBV2 | NA | CASTLGQNNEQFF | TGTGCCAGCACACTAGGACAGAATAATGAGCAGTTCTTC
TRBD1 | TRBJ1-5 | TRBV28 | NA | CASSHARRTGNSNQPQHF | TGTGCCAGCAGCCATGCCCGCCGGACAGGGAACAGCAATCAGCCCCAGCATTTT
TRBD2 | TRBJ2-2 | TRBV3-1/TRBV3-2 | NA | CASSQANGRSSTGELFF | TGTGCCAGCAGCCAAGCGAACGGGAGGTCGAGTACCGGGGAGCTGTTTTTT
TRBD1 | TRBJ1-2 | TRBV9 | many | CASSEGDRPVYGYTF | TGTGCCAGCAGCGAGGGGGACAGACCGGTCTATGGCTACACCTTC
TRBD1 | TRBJ1-1 | TRBV5-1 | NA | CASSLEAGGNTEAFF | TGCGCCAGCAGCTTGGAGGCAGGGGGAAACACTGAAGCTTTCTTT
TRBD1 | TRBJ2-1 | TRBV9 | once | CASSLQGQGYNEQFF | TGTGCCAGCAGCTTGCAGGGACAGGGCTACAATGAGCAGTTCTTC
NA | TRBJ1-6 | TRBV2 | NA | CASSDGFPRRHSPLHF | TGTGCCAGCAGTGACGGGTTCCCACGGCGGCATTCACCCCTCCACTTT
NA | TRBJ2-3 | TRBV30 | NA | CAWSADWATSTDTQYF | TGTGCCTGGAGTGCGGATTGGGCCACTAGCACAGATACGCAGTATTTT
TRBD2 | TRBJ2-4 | TRBV2 | NA | CASRTEAGAGNIQYF | TGTGCCAGCAGAACAGAAGCGGGGGCCGGGAACATTCAGTACTTC
NA | TRBJ2-7 | TRBV5-1 | NA | CASTENGQFYEQYF | TGCGCCAGCACTGAAAACGGACAGTTCTACGAGCAGTACTTC
TRBD1 | TRBJ1-4 | TRBV29-1 | NA | CSGRDSQEGKLFF | TGCAGCGGCCGGGACAGCCAAGAGGGGAAACTGTTTTTT
TRBD1 | TRBJ2-7 | TRBV5-1 | NA | CASSLAETGTYEQYF | TGCGCCAGCAGCTTGGCGGAGACAGGGACCTACGAGCAGTACTTC
NA | TRBJ1-5 | TRBV5-1 | NA | CASSSGDSNQPQHF | TGCGCCAGCAGCTCGGGGGATAGCAATCAGCCCCAGCATTTT
TRBD1 | TRBJ2-7 | TRBV4-2 | NA | CASSQFGTGVSYEQYF | TGTGCCAGCAGCCAATTTGGGACAGGGGTCTCCTACGAGCAGTACTTC
NA | TRBJ1-3 | TRBV7-9 | NA | CASSFPRDLSGNTIYF | TGTGCCAGCAGCTTCCCCCGAGATCTCTCTGGAAACACCATATATTTT
NA | TRBJ1-4 | TRBV11-2 | few | CASSPPVRNEKLFF | TGTGCCAGCAGCCCCCCGGTAAGAAATGAAAAACTGTTTTTT
TRBD1 | TRBJ1-6 | TRBV25-1 | NA | CASSALTGTGENSPLHF | TGTGCCAGCAGTGCATTAACGGGGACAGGGGAAAATTCACCCCTCCACTTT
TRBD2 | TRBJ2-5 | TRBV7-6 | NA | CASSRHPAGGETQYF | TGTGCCAGCAGCAGACATCCAGCGGGGGGGGAGACCCAGTACTTC
NA | TRBJ1-1 | TRBV6-5 | NA | CASSFATENTEAFF | TGTGCCAGCAGCTTCGCGACAGAGAACACTGAAGCTTTCTTT
TRBD1 | TRBJ1-1 | TRBV5-4 | NA | CASSRPLGQGANTEAFF | TGTGCCAGCAGCCGTCCCTTGGGACAGGGGGCGAACACTGAAGCTTTCTTT
NA | TRBJ1-5 | TRBV19 | few | CASSIQGSSQPQHF | TGTGCCAGTAGTATACAGGGGAGTTCTCAGCCCCAGCATTTT
TRBD1 | TRBJ2-6 | TRBV18 | once | CASSPPIQGKSSGANVLTF | TGTGCCAGCTCACCACCGATACAGGGGAAAAGCTCTGGGGCCAACGTCCTGACTTTC
NA | TRBJ1-6 | TRBV9 | NA | CASSGAAGNSPLHF | TGTGCCAGCAGCGGAGCAGCGGGGAATTCACCCCTCCACTTT
TRBD1 | TRBJ2-3 | TRBV6-5 | NA | CASSLGQGAVDTQYF | TGTGCCAGCAGCCTGGGGCAGGGGGCCGTAGATACGCAGTATTTT
NA | TRBJ1-3 | TRBV6-6 | NA | CASSPEGIPGNTIYF | TGTGCCAGCAGTCCCGAGGGAATTCCAGGAAACACCATATATTTT
NA | TRBJ2-2 | TRBV11-2 | NA | CASSLRDTGELFF | TGTGCCAGCAGCCTCCGTGACACCGGGGAGCTGTTTTTT
TRBD1 | TRBJ2-4 | TRBV2 | NA | CASSEVQGARPKNIQYF | TGTGCCAGCAGTGAAGTTCAGGGGGCGCGTCCCAAAAACATTCAGTACTTC
TRBD1 | TRBJ2-2 | TRBV18 | NA | CASSQGTGDTGELFF | TGTGCCAGCTCACAAGGGACAGGGGACACCGGGGAGCTGTTTTTT
NA | TRBJ2-3 | TRBV6-5 | once | CASSYSHRDNTDTQYF | TGTGCCAGCAGTTACAGCCACAGGGACAACACAGATACGCAGTATTTT
NA | TRBJ1-1 | TRBV2 | NA | CASSTDYPEAFF | TGTGCCAGCAGTACGGACTATCCTGAAGCTTTCTTT
NA | TRBJ2-3 | TRBV6-1 | many | CASSEVPKTDTQYF | TGTGCCAGCAGTGAAGTCCCCAAAACAGATACGCAGTATTTT
NA | TRBJ1-3 | TRBV12-3/TRBV12-4 | NA | CASRGLNRNTIYF | TGTGCCAGCAGGGGACTTAACAGAAACACCATATATTTT
TRBD2 | TRBJ2-3 | TRBV18 | NA | CASSPSSGISTDTQYF | TGTGCCAGCTCACCGTCTAGCGGCATTAGCACAGATACGCAGTATTTT
NA | TRBJ1-3 | TRBV4-1 | NA | CASSPPSGAFSGNTIYF | TGCGCCAGCAGCCCACCCAGCGGGGCGTTTTCTGGAAACACCATATATTTT